Following are 4 T cell receptor beta chains from one sample sequenced in a study of T cell responses to AZD1222 COVID-19 vaccine. Produced via immunoSEQ multiplex PCR; TCRdb's table is partial and in-frame only. The sample has roughly 120,000 clones, more than 70% seen once. This sample comprised peripheral blood, obtained 28 days after the second AZD1222 dose. The source is an adult who received the AZD1222 COVID-19 vaccine.

This clone occurred a few times. This sequence joins TRBV5-1 and TRBJ2-7, with TRBD2 matching 7 bases. Germline trimming cut 0 bases from V and 7 bases from J; bases unmatched to any gene: 13. From germline, CDR1 is SGHRS and CDR2 YFSETQ. The CDR3 has 16 amino acids. The CDR3 bases are TGCGCCAGCAGCTTGGGGGGTTCCAGCGGGAAGGGTGAGCAGTACTTC. This gives the protein CASSLGGSSGKGEQYF.

This chain links TRBV4-1 with TRBJ2-2; TRBD1 matches 9 bases. Germline V gene data show CDR1 as MGHRA and CDR2 as YSYEKL. The CDR3 sequence is 17 residues long. Germline trimming cut 0 bases from V and 6 bases from J; bases unmatched to any gene: 8. The chain's CDR3 is CASSQDPGQGSSGELFF. The CDR3 DNA is TGCGCCAGCAGCCAAGACCCAGGACAGGGGTCGTCCGGGGAGCTGTTTTTT.

The chain uses TRBV25-1 and TRBJ1-2; tentative D call: TRBD1 (6 bases). The V end lost 0 bases, the J end lost 5 bases, and 16 bases lay between the germline ends. The CDR3 runs to 16 residues. Germline assignment: CDR1 MGHDK and CDR2 SYGVNS. CDR3 sequence (DNA): TGTGCCAGCAGTGAATATGACCGAGGGGGTCTTTATGGCTACACCTTC. It yields the protein CASSEYDRGGLYGYTF.

The rearrangement joins TRBV6-5 to TRBJ2-6; tentative D call: TRBD1 (5 bases). Looked up from germline, CDR1 is MNHEY and CDR2 is SVGAGI. The CDR3 covers 15 residues. Trimming removed 5 bases at V and 1 base at J, with 9 bases between. CDR3 in DNA: TGTGCCAGCAGTCTCAGGGTTTCTGGGGCCAACGTCCTGACTTTC. Protein sequence: CASSLRVSGANVLTF.